Listed here are 19 T cell receptor beta chains from one sample, sequenced in a study of tumor-infiltrating lymphocytes in primary liver carcinoma. Co-extraction yielded RNA and DNA from around 20-30 mg of unsorted bulk tissue. A primer in the constant region served to generate TCR beta cDNA from 500 ng of total RNA. ARM-PCR, slightly modified, supplied the TCR beta libraries through three nested multiplex PCR rounds. The first two PCR rounds used TRBV1-TRBV30 forward primers with a C-beta reverse primer, roughly 10 cycles each. One entry per CDR3 protein results from TCRdb running MiXCR on the multiplex PCR reads. The repertoire holds 75,000 to 90,000 distinct CDR3 sequences, over 60% seen once, with 15% to 20% in the top ten. The sequenced sample was liver tumor tissue from sampling region 1. As for subset: tumor region T1, superior pole. These receptors were collected from a man aged 35-49 years with primary liver carcinoma and hepatitis B virus infection.

The rearrangement uses TRBV11-2 and TRBJ2-3; 9 positions agree with TRBD2. The junction had 12 bases not matched to a gene; V was cut back by 5 bases and J by 9 bases. CDR3 size: 15 residues. Per germline, CDR1 SGHAT and CDR2 FQNNGV. This CDR3 is CASSDRGSGRWTQYF. The CDR3 coding sequence is TGTGCCAGCAGCGACAGAGGTAGCGGGAGATGGACGCAGTATTTT. Looking up the rest from reference TRBV11-2 and TRBJ2-3 gives the full variable domain: EAGVAQSPRYKIIEKRQSVAFWCNPISGHATLYWYQQILGQGPKLLIQFQNNGVVDDSQLPKDRFSAERLKGVDSTLKIQPAKLEDSAVYLCASSDRGSGRWTQYFGPGTRLTVL.

On this clonotype: Sequence at one end of the junction differs from germline and may be a read error. The CDR3 sequence is CTSSQMGGQGFGTEAFF. The DNA of the CDR3 is TGTACCAGCAGCCAAATGGGGGGACAGGGGTTCGGCACTGAGGCTTTCTTT. The gene calls are TRBV11-2 and TRBJ1-1, with TRBD1 matching over 10 bases. Germline V gene data show CDR1 as SGHAT and CDR2 as FQNNGV. The CDR3 contains 17 residues.

The chain couples TRBV6-5 to TRBJ1-2, with a possible D match to TRBD1 (5 bases). CDR3 length: 12 residues. The germline gives CDR1 MNHEY, CDR2 SVGAGI. The CDR3 reads CASCFRDEAYTF. CDR3 in DNA: TGTGCAAGCTGTTTCAGGGACGAAGCCTACACCTTC.

As regards this clonotype: A much bigger clone sits one base away, suggesting this may be a read error. The chain uses TRBV24-1 and TRBJ2-7; weak D call: TRBD2 (6 bases). CDR1 and CDR2 from the germline V gene are KGHDR and SFDVKD. The CDR3 has 14 residues. CDR3 protein: CVTSDSGYPYEQYF. CDR3 nucleotides: TGTGTCACCAGTGACAGCGGGTATCCCTACGAGCAGTACTTC.

With regard to this clonotype: Relative to the germline gene, one junction end is altered; a read error may explain this. As DNA, the CDR3 is TGTGCCAGCAGCTTTGGAGGCTGGGGGCAGACCAATGAGCACTTCTTC. Protein product: CASSFGGWGQTNEHFF. The rearrangement joins TRBV7-9 to TRBJ2-1, with D possibly matching TRBD1 (6 bases). The CDR3 has 16 residues. The germline gives CDR1 SEHNR, CDR2 FQNEAQ (reference sequence).

For this clonotype: At one of its ends the junction is not consistent with the germline gene, which may arise from a read error. J is TRBJ2-2 and V is TRBV4-1; maybe TRBD2 (6 bases). The CDR3 is 15 residues long. The germline V gene encodes CDR1 MGHRA and CDR2 YSYEKL. The DNA of the CDR3 is TGCGCCAGCAGCCAAGAGGCGGGGAACACCGGGGAGCTGGCTTTT. It is translated as CASSQEAGNTGELAF.

This clonotype was recorded a few times. Since the CDR3 does not end with the conserved phenylalanine or tryptophan, this likely comes from a read error. V usage is TRBV19 and J usage is TRBJ2-7; D is possibly TRBD1 (6 bases). V lost 5 bases and J 4 bases, leaving 15 bases between the germline ends. The CDR3 is 14 residues long. The germline V gene has CDR1 LNHDA and CDR2 SQIVND (reference sequence). The DNA for the CDR3 is TGTGCCAGTAGTTTCAGACAGGCGCCTTACGAGCAGTACTTA. It codes for CASSFRQAPYEQYL.

The chain is built from TRBV12-3 or TRBV12-4 and TRBJ2-7; possible D gene TRBD2, 5 bases. The CDR3 covers 13 residues. V was clipped by 9 bases and J by 7 bases, with 19 bases between them. This CDR3 reads CASTRREHYEQYF. The DNA of the CDR3 is TGTGCCAGTACCCGACGGGAACACTATGAGCAGTACTTC.

Note on this clonotype: This likely comes from a read error, as the CDR3 has no conserved phenylalanine or tryptophan at its end. The genes are TRBV6-5 and TRBJ2-1; 12 bases map to TRBD2. After removal of 10 bases from V and 5 bases from J, the junction contained 9 bases not matched to a gene. The CDR3 loop spans 15 amino acids. CDR1 is MNHEY and CDR2 is SVGAGI in the germline V gene. The CDR3 DNA reads TGTGCCAACAGAGGACTAGCGGGGAAACACAATGAGCAGTTCCTC. Translated: CANRGLAGKHNEQFL.

This clonotype was detected ten times or more. This chain joins TRBV29-1 and TRBJ1-1; D gene uncertain. Germline CDR1 SQVTM, CDR2 ANQGSEA. The ends were cut back, 4 bases at V and 0 bases at J, with 9 bases in the middle. This CDR3 contains 13 residues. The CDR3 loop reads CSVVRQMNTEAFF. DNA of the CDR3: TGCAGCGTTGTGAGGCAGATGAACACTGAAGCTTTCTTT.

The chain is built from TRBV11-1 and TRBJ2-5; a weak D match, TRBD1 (5 bases). The CDR3 loop spans 18 amino acids. Trimming left V 2 bases short and J 5 bases short, with 24 bases between. Germline lookup yields CDR1 SGHAT and CDR2 FQDESV (reference sequence). The CDR3 DNA sequence: TGTGCCAGCAGCTTAATCTTGGGGCAGGCAAATAATCCGGAGACCCAGTACTTC. Protein: CASSLILGQANNPETQYF.

This clonotype was recorded only once. A read error may account for a junction end that differs from germline. The CDR3 spells CANSSLRPLGNTIYF. In DNA form, the CDR3 reads TGTGCCAACAGTTCCCTCCGTCCATTGGGAAACACCATATATTTT. This chain links TRBV12-3 or TRBV12-4 with TRBJ1-3; D uncertain. This CDR3 contains 15 residues.

The sample holds one count of this clonotype. Since the CDR3 does not end with the conserved phenylalanine or tryptophan, this likely comes from a read error. Because the CDR3's place on the DNA is in doubt, the DNA is left out and the CDR3 is given as listed by TCRdb. The chain carries TRBV29-1 and TRBJ2-2; the table's TRBD1 call for D was not verified on the DNA. The CDR3 spans 14 residues, counting both ends. In germline, CDR1 is SQVTM, CDR2 ANQGSEA. The CDR3 is CSVSGQGYTGELSL.

As concerns this clonotype: A much larger clone lies a single base off, so this may be a read error. V gene TRBV29-1 combines with J gene TRBJ2-1; 7 bases are a match to TRBD1. Germline CDR1 reads SQVTM; CDR2 reads ANQGSEA. CDR3 size: 13 residues. CDR3 region: CNVGQASYYEQFF. CDR3 bases: TGCAACGTTGGACAGGCCTCCTACTATGAGCAGTTCTTC.

This sequence joins TRBV28 and TRBJ2-3, with a tentative D call TRBD2 (5 bases). The germline CDR1 and CDR2 sequences are MDHEN and SYDVKM. V was pared by 7 bases and J by 5 bases, with 19 bases between. The length of the CDR3 is 15 residues. The CDR3 region is CASIGVAHRGDTQYF. Here the CDR3 DNA reads TGTGCCAGCATAGGTGTGGCCCATCGGGGAGATACGCAGTATTTT.

The chain joins TRBV6-6 to TRBJ2-5; no clear D gene. With 11 bases removed from V and 3 bases from J, the gap between germline ends came to 10 bases. Germline V gene data show CDR1 as MNHNY and CDR2 as SVGAGI (reference sequence). This CDR3 is built from 11 residues. Here the CDR3 DNA reads TGTGCCGGTAGTACCGAAGAGACCCAGTACTTC. This sequence encodes CAGSTEETQYF.

The chain uses TRBV10-2 and TRBJ2-2; 7 bases are a match to TRBD2. Germline CDR1 reads WSHSY; CDR2 reads SAAADI. J was trimmed by 4 bases and V by 4 bases; bases with no gene match: 12. CDR3 length equals 17 residues. CDR3 coding DNA: TGCGCCAGCAGTGGACTAGTGGGGGGGGAGGGCACCGGGGAGCTGTTTTTT. It translates to CASSGLVGGEGTGELFF.

V is TRBV11-2 and J is TRBJ2-2; D remains unclear. The germline gives CDR1 SGHAT, CDR2 FQNNGV. The CDR3 contains 16 residues. Trimming left V 5 bases short and J 5 bases short, with 18 bases between. The CDR3 bases are TGTGCCAGCAGCATAGTGGCGCTAACGAGAACCGGGGAGCTGTTTTTT. This codes for CASSIVALTRTGELFF.

In its sample, this clonotype was seen many times. The rearrangement links TRBV4-1 to TRBJ2-7; TRBD2 is a possible D gene (5 bases). Trimming stripped 3 bases from V and 6 bases from J, with 12 bases between. The CDR3 loop spans 13 amino acids. From germline, CDR1 is MGHRA and CDR2 YSYEKL. CDR3: CASSQEASGEQYF. The CDR3 region has the DNA TGCGCCAGCAGCCAGGAGGCCAGCGGCGAGCAGTACTTC.